What follows are 6 T cell receptor beta chains derived from one specimen sequenced in a study of technical replicates of blood from a handful of donors. Profiled with immunoSEQ multiplex PCR; TCRdb holds only in-frame clones, not every one. The sample lists about 70,000 clones; approximately 96% were seen once. Sequenced sample: T cells isolated from PBMCs. These receptors all stem from a human donor in good health.

The chain couples TRBV28 to TRBJ2-3, with no clear D. The CDR3 consists of 12 residues. In germline, CDR1 is MDHEN, CDR2 SYDVKM. The V end lost 7 bases, the J end lost 2 bases, and 7 bases lay between the germline ends. This chain's CDR3 is CASKQITDTQYF. The DNA for the CDR3 is TGTGCCAGCAAACAGATCACAGATACGCAGTATTTT.

This chain links TRBV7-9 with TRBJ1-3, with no clear D. V lost 2 bases to trimming and J lost 1 base, with 3 bases between them. The germline gives CDR1 SEHNR, CDR2 FQNEAQ (reference sequence). CDR3 length equals 13 residues. The CDR3 is CASSLTSGNTIYF. DNA of the CDR3: TGTGCCAGCAGCTTAACATCTGGAAACACCATATATTTT.

This chain joins TRBV11-3 and TRBJ2-1; 10 nucleotides align to TRBD1. Trimming took 5 bases from V and 6 from J; bases not matched to a gene: 10. The CDR3 is made up of 16 amino acids. Germline values: CDR1 SGHNT, CDR2 YENEEA. This chain's CDR3 is CASSQPGTGVFNEQFF. Written as DNA, the CDR3 is TGTGCCAGCAGCCAGCCCGGGACAGGGGTTTTCAATGAGCAGTTCTTC.

This chain connects TRBV6-5 to TRBJ2-7; a weak D match, TRBD1 (6 bases). V gave up 5 bases and J gave up 6 bases, with 14 bases separating them. There are 13 residues in the CDR3. CDR1 MNHEY and CDR2 SVGAGI come from the germline V gene. The CDR3 sequence: CASSPNMDSEQYF. Here the CDR3 DNA reads TGTGCCAGCAGTCCTAATATGGACAGCGAGCAGTACTTC.

The chain uses TRBV28 and TRBJ1-1; TRBD1 is a possible D gene (6 bases). Germline V gene lookup returns CDR1 MDHEN and CDR2 SYDVKM. Trimming cost V 5 bases and J 5 bases, with 12 bases left between them. There are 13 residues in the CDR3. The CDR3 bases are TGTGCCAGCAGTCCCGGAAGGGGGACTGAAGCTTTCTTT. Translation: CASSPGRGTEAFF.

The chain employs TRBV7-9 and TRBJ2-7; TRBD2 aligns across 13 bases. The junction had 7 bases not matched to a gene; V was cut back by 5 bases and J by 6 bases. The CDR3 is made up of 15 amino acids. Per the germline V gene, CDR1 is SEHNR and CDR2 is FQNEAQ (reference sequence). The CDR3 region is CASSPPGLAGFEQYF. In nucleotides, the CDR3 is TGTGCCAGCAGCCCGCCGGGACTAGCGGGATTCGAGCAGTACTTC. The full variable domain, rest sourced from reference TRBV7-9 and TRBJ2-7, is DTGVSQNPRHKITKRGQNVTFRCDPISEHNRLYWYRQTLGQGPEFLTYFQNEAQLEKSRLLSDRFSAERPKGSFSTLEIQRTEQGDSAMYLCASSPPGLAGFEQYFGPGTRLTVT.